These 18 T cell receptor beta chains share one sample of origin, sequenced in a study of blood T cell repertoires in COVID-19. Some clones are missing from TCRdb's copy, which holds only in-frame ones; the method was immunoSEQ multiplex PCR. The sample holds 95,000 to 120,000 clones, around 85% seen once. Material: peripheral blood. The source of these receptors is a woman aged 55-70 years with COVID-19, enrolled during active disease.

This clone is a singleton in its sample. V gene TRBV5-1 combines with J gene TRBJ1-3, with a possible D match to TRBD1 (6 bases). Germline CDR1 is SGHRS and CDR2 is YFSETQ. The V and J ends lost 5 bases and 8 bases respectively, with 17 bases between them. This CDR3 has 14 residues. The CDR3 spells CASRDGGSLDTIYF. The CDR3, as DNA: TGCGCCAGCAGAGATGGGGGCTCCTTGGACACCATATATTTT.

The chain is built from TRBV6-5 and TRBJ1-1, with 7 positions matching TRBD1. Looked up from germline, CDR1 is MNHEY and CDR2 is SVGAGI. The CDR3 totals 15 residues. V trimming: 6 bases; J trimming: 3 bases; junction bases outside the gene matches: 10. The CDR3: CASSVFGDRDTEAFF. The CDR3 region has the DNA TGTGCCAGCAGCGTCTTCGGCGACAGGGACACTGAAGCTTTCTTT.

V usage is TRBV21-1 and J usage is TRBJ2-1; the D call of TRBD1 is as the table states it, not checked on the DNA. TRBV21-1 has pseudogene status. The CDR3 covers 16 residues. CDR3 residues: CASSPRGTGLSNEQFF. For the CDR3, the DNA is TGTGCCAGCAGCCCGCGAGGGACAGGCTTATCCAATGAGCAGTTCTTC.

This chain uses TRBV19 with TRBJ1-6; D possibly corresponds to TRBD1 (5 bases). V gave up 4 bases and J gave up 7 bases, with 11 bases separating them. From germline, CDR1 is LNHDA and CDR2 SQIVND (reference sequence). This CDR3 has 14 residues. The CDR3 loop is CASSRQGRNSPLHF. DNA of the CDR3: TGTGCCAGTAGTAGGCAGGGTAGGAATTCACCCCTCCACTTT. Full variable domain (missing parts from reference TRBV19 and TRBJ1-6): DGGITQSPKYLFRKEGQNVTLSCEQNLNHDAMYWYRQDPGQGLRLIYYSQIVNDFQKGDIAEGYSVSREKKESFPLTVTSAQKNPTAFYLCASSRQGRNSPLHFGNGTRLTVT.

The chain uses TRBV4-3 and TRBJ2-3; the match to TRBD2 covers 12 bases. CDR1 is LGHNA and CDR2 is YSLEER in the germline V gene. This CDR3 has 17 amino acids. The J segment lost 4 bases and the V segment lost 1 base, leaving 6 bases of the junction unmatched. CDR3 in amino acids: CASSQGVTSGGADTQYF. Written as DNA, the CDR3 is TGCGCCAGCAGCCAAGGGGTGACTAGCGGGGGTGCAGATACGCAGTATTTT.

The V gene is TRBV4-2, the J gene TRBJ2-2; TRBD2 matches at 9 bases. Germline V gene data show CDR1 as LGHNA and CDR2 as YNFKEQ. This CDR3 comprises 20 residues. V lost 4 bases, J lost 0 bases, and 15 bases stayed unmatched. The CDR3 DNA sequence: TGTGCCAGCAGCCCCTTCGTAATAGTAGCGGGGGAACCGAACACCGGGGAGCTGTTTTTT. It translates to CASSPFVIVAGEPNTGELFF.

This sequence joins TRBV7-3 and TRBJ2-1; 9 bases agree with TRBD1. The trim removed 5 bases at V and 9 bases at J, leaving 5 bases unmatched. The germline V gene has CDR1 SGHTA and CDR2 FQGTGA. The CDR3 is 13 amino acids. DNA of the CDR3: TGTGCCAGCAGCGCCCGGACAGGGGCTGAGCAGTTCTTC. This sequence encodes CASSARTGAEQFF.

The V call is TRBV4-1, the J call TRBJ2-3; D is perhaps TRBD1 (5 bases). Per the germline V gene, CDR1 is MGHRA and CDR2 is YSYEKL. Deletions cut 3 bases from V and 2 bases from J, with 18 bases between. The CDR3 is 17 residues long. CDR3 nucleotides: TGCGCCAGCAGCCACACAACGGACAAACTAAACACAGATACGCAGTATTTT. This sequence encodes CASSHTTDKLNTDTQYF.

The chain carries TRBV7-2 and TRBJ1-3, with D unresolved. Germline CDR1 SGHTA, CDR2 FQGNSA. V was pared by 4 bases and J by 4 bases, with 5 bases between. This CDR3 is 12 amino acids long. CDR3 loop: CASSYTGNTIYF. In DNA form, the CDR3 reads TGTGCCAGCAGCTATACAGGAAACACCATATATTTT.

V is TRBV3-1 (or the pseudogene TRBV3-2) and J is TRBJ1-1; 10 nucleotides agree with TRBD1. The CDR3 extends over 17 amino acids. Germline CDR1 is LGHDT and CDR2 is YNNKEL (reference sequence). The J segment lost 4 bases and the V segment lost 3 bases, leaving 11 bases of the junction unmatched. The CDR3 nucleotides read TGTGCCAGCAGCCAGGCGACAGGGGGCTCGGTGAGCACTGAAGCTTTCTTT. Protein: CASSQATGGSVSTEAFF.

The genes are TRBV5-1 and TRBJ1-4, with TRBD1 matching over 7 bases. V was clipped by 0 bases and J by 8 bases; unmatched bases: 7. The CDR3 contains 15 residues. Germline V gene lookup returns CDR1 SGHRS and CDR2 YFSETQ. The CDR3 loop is CASSLGGGLEEKLFF. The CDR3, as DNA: TGCGCCAGCAGCTTGGGAGGGGGCTTAGAAGAAAAACTGTTTTTT. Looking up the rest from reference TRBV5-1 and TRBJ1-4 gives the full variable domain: KAGVTQTPRYLIKTRGQQVTLSCSPISGHRSVSWYQQTPGQGLQFLFEYFSETQRNKGNFPGRFSGRQFSNSRSEMNVSTLELGDSALYLCASSLGGGLEEKLFFGSGTQLSVL.

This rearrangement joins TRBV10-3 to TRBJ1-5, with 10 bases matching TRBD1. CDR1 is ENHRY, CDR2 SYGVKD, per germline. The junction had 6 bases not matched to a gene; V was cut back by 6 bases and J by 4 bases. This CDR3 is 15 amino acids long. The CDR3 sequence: CAISRGDRGNQPQHF. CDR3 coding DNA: TGTGCCATCAGCCGGGGGGACAGGGGTAATCAGCCCCAGCATTTT.

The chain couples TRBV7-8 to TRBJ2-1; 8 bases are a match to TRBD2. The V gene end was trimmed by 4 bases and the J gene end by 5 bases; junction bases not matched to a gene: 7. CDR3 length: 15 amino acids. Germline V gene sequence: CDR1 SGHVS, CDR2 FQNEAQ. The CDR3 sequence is CASSWAGGRNNEQFF. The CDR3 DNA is TGTGCCAGCAGCTGGGCGGGGGGCCGAAACAATGAGCAGTTCTTC.

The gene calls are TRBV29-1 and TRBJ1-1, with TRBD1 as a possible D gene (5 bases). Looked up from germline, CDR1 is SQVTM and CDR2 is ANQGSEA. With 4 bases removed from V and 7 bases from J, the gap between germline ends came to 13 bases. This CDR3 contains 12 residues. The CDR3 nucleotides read TGCAGCGTTGGGCAGGGAGGCGTTGAAGCTTTCTTT. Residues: CSVGQGGVEAFF.

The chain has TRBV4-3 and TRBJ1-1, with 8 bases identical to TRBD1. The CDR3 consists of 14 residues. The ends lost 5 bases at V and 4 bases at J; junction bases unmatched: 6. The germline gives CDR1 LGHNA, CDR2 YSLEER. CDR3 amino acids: CASSETGAGTEAFF. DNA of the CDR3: TGCGCCAGCAGCGAGACAGGGGCGGGCACTGAAGCTTTCTTT.

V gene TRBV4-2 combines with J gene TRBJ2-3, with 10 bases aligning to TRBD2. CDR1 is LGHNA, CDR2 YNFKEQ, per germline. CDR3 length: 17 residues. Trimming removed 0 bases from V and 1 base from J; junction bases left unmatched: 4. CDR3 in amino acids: CASSQEKTSGGTDTQYF. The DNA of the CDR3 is TGTGCCAGCAGCCAAGAAAAAACTAGCGGGGGCACAGATACGCAGTATTTT.

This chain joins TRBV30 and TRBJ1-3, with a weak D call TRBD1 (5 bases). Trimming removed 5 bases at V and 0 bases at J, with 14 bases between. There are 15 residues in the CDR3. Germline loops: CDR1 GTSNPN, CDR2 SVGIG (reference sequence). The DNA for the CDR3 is TGTGCCTGGGGCAGCGGGGGGATCTCTGGAAACACCATATATTTT. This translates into CAWGSGGISGNTIYF. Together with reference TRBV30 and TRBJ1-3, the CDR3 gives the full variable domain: SQTIHQWPATLVQPVGSPLSLECTVEGTSNPNLYWYRQAAGRGLQLLFYSVGIGQISSEVPQNLSASRPQDRQFILSSKKLLLSDSGFYLCAWGSGGISGNTIYFGEGSWLTVV.

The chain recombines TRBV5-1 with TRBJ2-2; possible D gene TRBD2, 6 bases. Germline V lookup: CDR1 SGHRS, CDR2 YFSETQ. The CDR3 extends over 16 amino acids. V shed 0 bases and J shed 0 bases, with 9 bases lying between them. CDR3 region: CASSLVAGTNTGELFF. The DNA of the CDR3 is TGCGCCAGCAGCTTGGTCGCGGGGACGAACACCGGGGAGCTGTTTTTT.